This TCR beta chain came from a study of blood T cell repertoires in COVID-19. Regarding this clone: Compared with germline, one end of the junction differs, possibly owing to a read error.

The age range of participants was about 18 to 90 years, with residence in approximately 25 US areas. Participants reported their clinical history, and cohort assignment relied on those reports. TCRdb's copy holds only in-frame clones and misses some; the assay was immunoSEQ multiplex PCR. The table shows about 300,000 clones, with 80% to 90% occurring only once. This CDR3 has 8 amino acids. Germline V gene data show CDR1 as SNHLY and CDR2 as FYNNEI. This sequence was found in a man aged 25-40 years who had recovered from COVID-19. Sequencing was performed on PBMCs or T cells enriched from blood (not recorded which). The V call is TRBV2, the J call TRBJ1-1; the match to TRBD1 covers 7 bases. The CDR3 DNA is TGTGCCGTTGGGACAGACAATTTT. As protein: CAVGTDNF. Full variable domain (missing parts from reference TRBV2 and TRBJ1-1): EPEVTQTPSHQVTQMGQEVILRCVPISNHLYFYWYRQILGQKVEFLVSFYNNEISEKSEIFDDQFSVERPDGSNFTLKIRSTKLEDSAMYFCAVGTDNFGQGTRLTVV.